The 20 T cell receptor beta chains presented below share a single source sample, sequenced in a study of OX40 agonist ivuxolimab in advanced cancers. Profiling relied on immunoSEQ multiplex PCR, and the TCRdb table lists in-frame clones only, not all of them. The sample includes 99,000 or so clones, roughly 90% of them seen just once. The sequenced sample was CD4+ or CD8+ T cells sorted from blood, obtained in a trial of the OX40 agonist ivuxolimab. The receptors originated from an adult with an advanced solid tumor such as melanoma, head and neck, liver or kidney cancer.

The chain combines TRBV9 with TRBJ1-1; D unresolved. This CDR3 is 13 amino acids long. Germline CDR1 reads SGDLS; CDR2 reads YYNGEE. V gave up 4 bases and J gave up 5 bases, with 12 bases separating them. CDR3 bases: TGTGCCAGCAGCCTAAGTCTAAAGACTGAAGCTTTCTTT. Encoded protein: CASSLSLKTEAFF.

The V gene is TRBV11-2, the J gene TRBJ2-7, with TRBD1 identical over 7 bases. The V and J ends lost 5 bases and 3 bases, in that order; junction bases with no gene match: 10. Germline loops: CDR1 SGHAT, CDR2 FQNNGV. The CDR3 spans 15 residues. The CDR3 sequence is CASSLSDGTDYEQYF. In DNA, the CDR3 is TGTGCCAGCAGCCTCTCAGACGGGACAGACTACGAGCAGTACTTC.

This rearrangement joins TRBV28 to TRBJ2-5, with D uncertain. Germline V gene sequence: CDR1 MDHEN, CDR2 SYDVKM. The CDR3 runs 14 residues. V lost 3 bases and J 1 base, leaving 9 bases between the germline ends. This CDR3 is CASSFGPFQETQYF. The CDR3 nucleotides are TGTGCCAGCAGTTTTGGGCCCTTCCAAGAGACCCAGTACTTC.

The CDR3 is CASRIVVGANEKLFF. As DNA, the CDR3 is TGTGCCAGCAGGATAGTGGTGGGAGCTAATGAAAAACTGTTTTTT. This chain uses TRBV6-1 with TRBJ1-4; D unresolved. V dropped 6 bases and J dropped 3 bases, with 14 bases sitting between them. Germline V gene sequence: CDR1 MNHNS, CDR2 SASEGT. This CDR3 contains 15 residues.

Only one count was recorded for this clone. The chain couples TRBV7-9 to TRBJ2-2; D is unclear. This CDR3 region has 12 residues. Germline V CDR1 and CDR2: SEHNR, FQNEAQ (reference sequence). V lost 4 bases, J lost 1 base, and 1 base lay in between. Here the CDR3 DNA reads TGTGCCAGCAGCTGGAACACCGGGGAGCTGTTTTTT. Translating it yields CASSWNTGELFF.

The chain combines TRBV7-2 with TRBJ2-1, with 7 bases identical to TRBD2. CDR3 length: 14 residues. The junction had 10 bases not matched to a gene; V was cut back by 7 bases and J by 7 bases. The germline gives CDR1 SGHTA, CDR2 FQGNSA. The CDR3 reads CASTRGGSINEQFF. CDR3 nucleotide sequence: TGTGCCAGCACCCGTGGCGGGAGCATAAATGAGCAGTTCTTC.

The chain links TRBV23-1 to TRBJ2-1, with D uncertain. TRBV23-1 is identified as an open reading frame with a role that is uncertain. The CDR3 consists of 17 residues. V gave up 0 bases and J gave up 2 bases, with 14 bases separating them. CDR3 sequence: CASSQSTGLVPYNEQFF. The CDR3 DNA reads as TGCGCCAGCAGTCAATCGACCGGCCTGGTACCCTACAATGAGCAGTTCTTC.

The chain employs TRBV19 and TRBJ2-1, with unresolved D. Trimming left V 3 bases short and J 4 bases short, with 10 bases between. The CDR3 spans 14 residues. Per germline, CDR1 LNHDA and CDR2 SQIVND (reference sequence). CDR3 bases: TGTGCCAGTAGTATCGGACCGTTGTACAATGAGCAGTTCTTC. It encodes CASSIGPLYNEQFF.

The V call is TRBV6-5, the J call TRBJ2-1; D gene ambiguous. V lost 6 bases to trimming and J lost 1 base, with 7 bases between them. CDR1 and CDR2 from the germline V gene are MNHEY and SVGAGI. The CDR3 runs to 13 residues. The CDR3 region has the DNA TGTGCCAGCAGCCGACCATCCTACAATGAGCAGTTCTTC. As protein: CASSRPSYNEQFF.

This chain links TRBV7-9 with TRBJ1-4, with 9 bases matching TRBD1. The CDR3 loop spans 15 amino acids. Trimming at V came to 3 bases and at J to 5 bases, leaving 4 bases not matched to a gene. Germline CDR1 reads SEHNR; CDR2 reads FQNEAQ (reference sequence). DNA of the CDR3: TGTGCCAGCAGCTTGGGGACAGGGATGAATGAAAAACTGTTTTTT. Translated: CASSLGTGMNEKLFF.

Turning to this clone: The junction does not match germline at one end; this may be a read error. The CDR3 sequence is CAGSLVRQGEDTQYF. For the CDR3, the DNA is TGCGCCGGCAGCTTGGTTCGGCAGGGGGAGGATACGCAGTATTTT. This chain connects TRBV5-1 to TRBJ2-3, with 7 positions matching TRBD1. Germline values: CDR1 SGHRS, CDR2 YFSETQ. The CDR3 runs to 15 residues.

The V and J genes are TRBV11-2 and TRBJ2-3, with D unresolved. CDR1 and CDR2 from the germline V gene are SGHAT and FQNNGV. CDR3 size: 12 residues. V gave up 6 bases and J gave up 5 bases, with 9 bases separating them. The CDR3 region is CASSPPGDTQYF. The CDR3 DNA sequence: TGTGCCAGCAGTCCCCCGGGAGATACGCAGTATTTT. The whole variable domain, remainder taken from reference TRBV11-2 and TRBJ2-3, is EAGVAQSPRYKIIEKRQSVAFWCNPISGHATLYWYQQILGQGPKLLIQFQNNGVVDDSQLPKDRFSAERLKGVDSTLKIQPAKLEDSAVYLCASSPPGDTQYFGPGTRLTVL.

The genes are TRBV13 and TRBJ1-2; the match to TRBD1 covers 8 bases. The CDR3 runs 13 residues. J gave up 5 bases and V 6 bases, and 5 bases lay outside the gene matches. Per germline, CDR1 PRHDT and CDR2 FYEKMQ (reference sequence). The chain's CDR3 is CASRATGEYGYTF. The CDR3 DNA follows: TGTGCCAGCAGAGCGACAGGGGAGTATGGCTACACCTTC.

The V call is TRBV7-2, the J call TRBJ2-1, with D hard to call. The CDR3 has 11 amino acids. Germline V CDR1 and CDR2: SGHTA, FQGNSA. Trimming shortened V by 2 bases and J by 9 bases, and 5 bases separated the two germline ends. The CDR3 is CASSLYLEQFF. DNA of the CDR3: TGTGCCAGCAGCTTATACCTTGAGCAGTTCTTC.

This chain links TRBV9 with TRBJ2-2, with 11 nucleotides matching TRBD2. The CDR3 extends over 16 amino acids. CDR1 and CDR2 from the germline V gene are SGDLS and YYNGEE. Trimming removed 0 bases from V and 3 bases from J; junction bases left unmatched: 1. The CDR3 sequence is CASSVVAGGYTGELFF. CDR3 sequence (DNA): TGTGCCAGCAGCGTAGTAGCGGGGGGGTACACCGGGGAGCTGTTTTTT.

This clone was found once. The chain is built from TRBV7-3 and TRBJ1-2; 9 bases fit TRBD1. Per the germline V gene, CDR1 is SGHTA and CDR2 is FQGTGA. The length of the CDR3 is 16 residues. V lost 4 bases, J lost 0 bases, and 6 bases stayed unmatched. CDR3 protein: CASSSTRDRANYGYTF. In DNA form, the CDR3 reads TGTGCCAGCAGCTCGACCCGGGACAGGGCTAACTATGGCTACACCTTC. The complete variable domain, with remaining parts taken from reference TRBV7-3 and TRBJ1-2, reads GAGVSQTPSNKVTEKGKYVELRCDPISGHTALYWYRQSLGQGPEFLIYFQGTGAADDSGLPNDRFFAVRPEGSVSTLKIQRTERGDSAVYLCASSSTRDRANYGYTFGSGTRLTVV.

This chain links TRBV1 with TRBJ1-4; no check of the table's D call, TRBD1, against the DNA was made. TRBV1 is a known pseudogene. The CDR3 runs 15 residues. The CDR3 region is CTSSRDRGSDEKLFF. Here the CDR3 DNA reads TGCACCAGCAGCCGCGACAGGGGATCCGATGAAAAACTGTTTTTT.

The chain couples TRBV11-2 to TRBJ1-1; D not certain. V lost 1 base, J lost 2 bases, and 8 bases lay in between. Per germline, CDR1 SGHAT and CDR2 FQNNGV. This CDR3 region has 14 residues. CDR3 in DNA: TGTGCCAGCAGCTTAGGTCTCCACAACACTGAAGCTTTCTTT. It is translated as CASSLGLHNTEAFF.

The J gene is TRBJ2-7, the V gene TRBV10-1; a possible D gene is TRBD2 (6 bases). V lost 9 bases, J lost 0 bases, and 18 bases lay in between. The V gene's germline CDR1 is WNHNN and CDR2 SYGVQD (reference sequence). The CDR3 consists of 15 residues. The CDR3 region has the DNA TGCGCCAGGCCACGCGGGGTCAAGAGCTCCTACGAGCAGTACTTC. It specifies CARPRGVKSSYEQYF.

In this sample, this clone turned up once. This chain links TRBV12-5 with TRBJ2-2; 9 nucleotides match TRBD2. J was trimmed by 5 bases and V by 3 bases; bases with no gene match: 10. The CDR3 totals 17 residues. CDR1 LGHNT and CDR2 FRNRAP come from the germline V gene. DNA for the CDR3: TGTGCTAGTGGTTTAGGAAGGGCGGGAGGGCCGACCGGGGAGCTGTTTTTT. Residues: CASGLGRAGGPTGELFF.